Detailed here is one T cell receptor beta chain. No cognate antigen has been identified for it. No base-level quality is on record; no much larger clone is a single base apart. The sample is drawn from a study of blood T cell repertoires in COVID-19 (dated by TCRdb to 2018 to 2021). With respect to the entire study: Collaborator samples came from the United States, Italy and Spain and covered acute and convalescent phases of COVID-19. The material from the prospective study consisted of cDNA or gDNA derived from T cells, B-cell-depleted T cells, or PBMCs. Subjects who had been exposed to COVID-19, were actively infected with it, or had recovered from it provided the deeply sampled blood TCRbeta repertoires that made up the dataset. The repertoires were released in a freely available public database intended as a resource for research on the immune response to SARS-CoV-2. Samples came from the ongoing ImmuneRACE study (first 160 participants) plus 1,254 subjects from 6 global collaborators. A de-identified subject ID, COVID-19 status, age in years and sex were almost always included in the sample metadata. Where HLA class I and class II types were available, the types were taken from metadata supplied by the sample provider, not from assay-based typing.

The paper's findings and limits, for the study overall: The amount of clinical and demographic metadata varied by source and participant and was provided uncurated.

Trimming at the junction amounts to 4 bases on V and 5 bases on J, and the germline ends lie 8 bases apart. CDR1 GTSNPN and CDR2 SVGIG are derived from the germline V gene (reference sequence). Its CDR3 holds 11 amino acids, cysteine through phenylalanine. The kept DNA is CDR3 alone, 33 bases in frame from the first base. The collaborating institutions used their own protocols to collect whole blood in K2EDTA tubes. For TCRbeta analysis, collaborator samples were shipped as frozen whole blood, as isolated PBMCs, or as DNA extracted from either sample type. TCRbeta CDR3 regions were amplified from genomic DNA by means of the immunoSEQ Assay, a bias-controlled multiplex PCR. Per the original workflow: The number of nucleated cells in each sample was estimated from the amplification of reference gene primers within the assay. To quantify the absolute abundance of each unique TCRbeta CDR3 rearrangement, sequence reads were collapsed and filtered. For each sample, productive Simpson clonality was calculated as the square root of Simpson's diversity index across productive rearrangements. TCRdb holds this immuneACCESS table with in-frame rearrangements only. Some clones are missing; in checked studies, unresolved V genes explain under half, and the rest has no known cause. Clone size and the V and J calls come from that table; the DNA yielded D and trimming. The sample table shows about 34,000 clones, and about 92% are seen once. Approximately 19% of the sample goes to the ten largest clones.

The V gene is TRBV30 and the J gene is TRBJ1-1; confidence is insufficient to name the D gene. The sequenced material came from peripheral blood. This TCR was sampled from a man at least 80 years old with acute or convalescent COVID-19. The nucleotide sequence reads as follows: TGTGCCTGGAACTTACAGACTGAAGCTTTCTTT. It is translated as CAWNLQTEAFF. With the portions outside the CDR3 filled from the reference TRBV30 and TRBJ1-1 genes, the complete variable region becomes SQTIHQWPATLVQPVGSPLSLECTVEGTSNPNLYWYRQAAGRGLQLLFYSVGIGQISSEVPQNLSASRPQDRQFILSSKKLLLSDSGFYLCAWNLQTEAFFGQGTRLTVV.